Presented here are 5 T cell receptor beta chains from one specimen sequenced in a study of blood T cell repertoires in COVID-19. Sequencing was performed with immunoSEQ multiplex PCR; in TCRdb, only in-frame clones are kept and a portion is missing. This table has fewer than 10,000 clones, around 90% appearing once. The sample was peripheral blood. The source is a human donor in a cohort sampled during active COVID-19.

The gene calls are TRBV19 and TRBJ1-6, with D unclear. This CDR3 contains 16 residues. The germline CDR1 and CDR2 sequences are LNHDA and SQIVND (reference sequence). The ends were cut back, 2 bases at V and 10 bases at J, with 18 bases in the middle. The CDR3 is CASSIRLRGGRSPLHF. CDR3 DNA sequence: TGTGCCAGTAGTATAAGGCTCCGGGGAGGAAGGTCACCCCTCCACTTT.

This clone was detected a few times. The chain couples TRBV7-2 to TRBJ2-1, with TRBD2 identical over 11 bases. The V gene end was trimmed by 0 bases and the J gene end by 0 bases; junction bases not matched to a gene: 7. From germline, CDR1 is SGHTA and CDR2 FQGNSA. CDR3 size: 19 residues. The CDR3 reads CASSLALGTSGSSYNEQFF. CDR3 in DNA: TGTGCCAGCAGCTTAGCGCTTGGGACTAGCGGAAGCTCCTACAATGAGCAGTTCTTC.

This clone was detected only once. The chain couples TRBV4-1 to TRBJ2-7, with 7 nucleotides matching TRBD1. Trimming took 1 base from V and 4 from J; bases not matched to a gene: 7. Germline lookup yields CDR1 MGHRA and CDR2 YSYEKL. The CDR3 totals 15 residues. In DNA form, the CDR3 reads TGCGCCAGCAGCCAAGTGAGGGGCAGGGGGTACGAGCAGTACTTC. It is translated as CASSQVRGRGYEQYF.

J is TRBJ2-1 and V is TRBV10-1; 7 bases agree with TRBD2. Unmatched junction bases numbered 9, after V lost 2 bases and J lost 5 bases. This CDR3 region has 16 residues. The germline V gene has CDR1 WNHNN and CDR2 SYGVQD (reference sequence). In DNA form, the CDR3 reads TGCGCCAGCAGTGAGCCCGCGGCGGGAGTCGACAATGAGCAGTTCTTC. Translation gives CASSEPAAGVDNEQFF.

J is TRBJ2-7 and V is TRBV7-8; no clear D. The V end lost 1 base, the J end lost 2 bases, and 9 bases lay between the germline ends. The CDR3 is 14 amino acids. Germline lookup yields CDR1 SGHVS and CDR2 FQNEAQ. DNA for the CDR3: TGTGCCAGCAGCTTAGTTCTCAGGACCTACGAGCAGTACTTC. Translating it yields CASSLVLRTYEQYF.